A selection of T cell receptor beta chains follows, all from one sample in a study of T-cell reconstitution after alpha-beta-depleted transplantation in children. TCRdb reanalysed the PCR reads using MiXCR and keeps one entry per CDR3 protein. The repertoire includes about 460,000 distinct CDR3 sequences, approximately 10% of them detected once, and less than 15% sits in the top ten. Sample: PBMCs, mostly from graft donor cells, taken 180 days after TCRalphabeta/CD19-depleted stem cell transplant. All receptors come from a female patient under 10 years old who had a stem cell transplant for aplastic anemia, so the T cells may come from the graft donor. The CDR3 runs from the conserved cysteine through the conserved F or W.

TRBV6-2/TRBV6-3,TRBJ1-2,CASRKGNYGYTF
TRBV19,TRBJ2-1,CASSMTSYRRNEQFF
TRBV5-1,TRBJ2-3,CASSLEAGTDTQYF
TRBV20-1,TRBJ2-1,CSAGNYSGPTGYEQFF
TRBV19,TRBJ1-1,CASRRGGNTEAFF
TRBV5-6,TRBJ2-3,CASSFRINTDTQYF
TRBV7-2,TRBJ1-5,CASSLAAVGDDGPQHF
TRBV12-3/TRBV12-4,TRBJ2-1,CASSFRDYNEQFF
TRBV10-3,TRBJ2-1,CAIGPSGQWRGDNEQFF
TRBV6-5,TRBJ2-1,CASSYSKGQSSENEQFF
TRBV5-1,TRBJ2-3,CASSLGGSGDTQYF
TRBV12-3/TRBV12-4,TRBJ1-5,CASRVGGYSNQPQHF
TRBV5-6,TRBJ1-5,CASSPGQVYNQPQHF
TRBV20-1,TRBJ2-1,CSARGPLLAGAGEQFF
TRBV11-2,TRBJ2-3,CASSLTRGIAGGTDTQYF
TRBV4-1,TRBJ1-2,CASSLLGGGPGYTF
TRBV12-3/TRBV12-4,TRBJ1-5,CASSLAREMSNQPQHF
TRBV4-3,TRBJ1-5,CASSQLYTTDYNQPQHF
TRBV7-6,TRBJ2-7,CASSSPRGLHSYEQYF
TRBV5-1,TRBJ2-5,CASSPKTQEVETQYF
TRBV5-1,TRBJ1-4,CASSFAANEKLFF
TRBV12-3/TRBV12-4,TRBJ1-1,CASSFPRGGDVTEAFF
TRBV5-5,TRBJ2-1,CASNLAGGPRDNEQFF
TRBV20-1,TRBJ2-3,CSARGGTGDDTQYF
TRBV20-1,TRBJ1-5,CSARDQASNQPQHF
TRBV4-3,TRBJ1-1,CASSQAPRTGENEAFF
TRBV12-3/TRBV12-4,TRBJ2-5,CASTGRYTGTGLETQYF
TRBV28,TRBJ2-1,CASSLRDRGFASYNEQFF
TRBV20-1,TRBJ2-2,CSARAIATGELFF
TRBV27,TRBJ2-6,CASGGTGAGANVLTF